This is a list of T cell receptor beta chains from one sample in a study of technical replicates of blood from a few donors. Profiling relied on immunoSEQ multiplex PCR, and the TCRdb table lists in-frame clones only, not all of them. The sample lists about 75,000 clones; around 97% were seen once. Sequenced material: T cells isolated from PBMCs. The receptor set was obtained from a human donor in good health. Both conserved end residues are part of each CDR3. Each record gives: D gene, clone size, V gene, J gene, CDR3 DNA, CDR3 protein. D genes are given only for firm matches. Where a row states a size, it is once, few, many or the class of an expanded clone; other rows omit it.

>.|.|TRBV10-3|TRBJ2-3
TGTGCCATCAGTGAGTCCAGGGGAGGCACAGATACGCAGTATTTT
CAISESRGGTDTQYF
>.|.|TRBV1|TRBJ1-3
TGCACCAGCAGAGGGGTCAATGTCCGCTCTGGAAACACCATATATTTT
CTSRGVNVRSGNTIYF
>.|.|TRBV27|TRBJ1-5
TGTGCCAGCAGTTCGAGTAGCAATCAGCCCCAGCATTTT
CASSSSSNQPQHF
>TRBD2|.|TRBV7-9|TRBJ2-3
TGTGCCAGCAGCCAAATACGGACTAGCGGGAGAAATACAGATACGCAGTATTTT
CASSQIRTSGRNTDTQYF
>.|.|TRBV5-1|TRBJ1-1
TGCGCCAGCAGCTTGTACAGGAACACTGAAGCTTTCTTT
CASSLYRNTEAFF
>.|once|TRBV28|TRBJ2-5
TGTGCCAGCAGTTTAATAATCCAAGAGACCCAGTACTTC
CASSLIIQETQYF
>.|once|TRBV15|TRBJ1-1
TGTGCCACCAGCAGAGGAGAGGAGACTATTGAAGCTTTCTTT
CATSRGEETIEAFF
>TRBD2|.|TRBV9|TRBJ2-5
TGTGCCAGCAGCGTTCTAGCGGTAGAGACCCAGTACTTC
CASSVLAVETQYF
>.|.|TRBV4-1|TRBJ2-7
TGCGCCAGCAGCCCGGGACCAGGGAGGACGATATTTTCCTACGAGCAGTACTTC
CASSPGPGRTIFSYEQYF
>.|.|TRBV5-6|TRBJ2-2
TGTGCCAGCAGCTCAAAAACCGGGGAGCTGTTTTTT
CASSSKTGELFF
>TRBD1|.|TRBV5-4|TRBJ2-7
TGTGCCAGCAGCTTGCCGAGGACAGGAACCAGAACCTACGAGCAGTACTTC
CASSLPRTGTRTYEQYF
>.|.|TRBV7-8|TRBJ2-1
TGTGCCAGCAGCTTGAAGAGTGGTGGGCGGGTACACAATGAGCAGTTCTTC
CASSLKSGGRVHNEQFF
>.|.|TRBV27|TRBJ1-1
TGTGCCAGCAGGTCCCTTCGGGAGGTAACTTTCTTT
CASRSLREVTFF
>.|.|TRBV2|TRBJ1-2
TGTGCCAGCGTAGACAGTGGCTACACCTTC
CASVDSGYTF
>.|.|TRBV7-9|TRBJ1-2
TGTGCCAGCAGCTACAGTTCAGGGAACTATGGCTACACCTTC
CASSYSSGNYGYTF
>.|.|TRBV30|TRBJ2-7
TGTGCCTGGCAGGACAGTAACTCCTACGAGCAGTACTTC
CAWQDSNSYEQYF